Each of the 11 T cell receptor beta chains below was sequenced from the same sample in a study of PD-1 blockade in classical Hodgkin lymphoma. Using immunoSEQ multiplex PCR, the repertoire was profiled, and TCRdb retains in-frame clones only, with some absent. This table holds 25,000 to 35,000 clones, 86% found once. Time point in this sample: cycle 4 day 1 (C4D1), after more than five weeks of nivolumab. Every patient had relapsed following autologous stem cell transplantation, and cohorts differed in brentuximab vedotin exposure. From thawed PBMCs, CD4+ T cells were purified using magnetic negative selection. The sequences come from CD4+ T cells from blood, collected before the fourth cycle of nivolumab. These receptors were obtained from a human donor with classical Hodgkin lymphoma.

The rearrangement joins TRBV2 to TRBJ2-1; D is perhaps TRBD1 (6 bases). Germline values: CDR1 SNHLY, CDR2 FYNNEI. With 10 bases removed from V and 6 bases from J, the gap between germline ends came to 16 bases. CDR3 size: 13 residues. The DNA for the CDR3 is TGTGCCACCAGCCCGAGGGACATCAATGAGCAGTTCTTC. This gives the protein CATSPRDINEQFF.

The genes are TRBV25-1 and TRBJ2-7, with 10 nucleotides matching TRBD1. The CDR3 is made up of 14 amino acids. Germline V gene lookup returns CDR1 MGHDK and CDR2 SYGVNS. The ends lost 3 bases at V and 4 bases at J; junction bases unmatched: 3. This CDR3 is CASSDPGQGYEQYF. Here the CDR3 DNA reads TGTGCCAGCAGTGACCCGGGACAGGGGTACGAGCAGTACTTC.

This clone was observed a handful of times. V is TRBV29-1 and J is TRBJ1-5; D gene unclear. The CDR3 has 13 residues. V was cut by 7 bases and J by 1 base, with 11 bases left in between. CDR1 and CDR2 (germline): SQVTM, ANQGSEA. The CDR3 protein is CSASVGSNQPQHF. CDR3 bases: TGCAGCGCCTCGGTGGGGAGCAATCAGCCCCAGCATTTT.

The chain links TRBV11-3 to TRBJ2-5; TRBD1 agrees at 7 bases. Germline loops: CDR1 SGHNT, CDR2 YENEEA. V lost 4 bases to trimming and J lost 5 bases; unmatched junction nucleotides: 1. The CDR3 spans 12 residues. The CDR3 sequence: CASSSTGETQYF. Written as DNA, the CDR3 is TGTGCCAGCAGCTCGACAGGGGAGACCCAGTACTTC.

The CDR3 region has the DNA TGTGCCAGCAGCCGGGGGGCAGTAGCTCAGCCCCAGCATTTT. Encoded protein: CASSRGAVAQPQHF. The chain is built from TRBV27 and TRBJ1-5; possibly TRBD1 for D (6 bases). This CDR3 region has 14 residues. Germline V lookup: CDR1 MNHEY, CDR2 SMNVEV (reference sequence). Trimming stripped 6 bases from V and 6 bases from J, with 15 bases between.

Of note for this clone: This sample includes further DNA sequences coding for the same CDR3. The chain has TRBV5-1 and TRBJ2-3; maybe TRBD2 (6 bases). CDR3 length: 14 residues. With 8 bases removed from V and 3 bases from J, the gap between germline ends came to 16 bases. Per germline, CDR1 SGHRS and CDR2 YFSETQ. The CDR3 nucleotides are TGCGCCAGTAGGACACAGACTAGTACAGATACGCAGTATTTT. Amino acids: CASRTQTSTDTQYF.

The CDR3 here is CASRHQGSRNTEAFF. The CDR3 DNA reads as TGCGCCAGCAGACATCAAGGGTCGAGGAACACTGAAGCTTTCTTT. The chain recombines TRBV23-1 with TRBJ1-1; D is ambiguous. TRBV23-1 is treated as an ORF (open reading frame) with a function not yet certain. This CDR3 is 15 amino acids long. V lost 6 bases to trimming and J lost 1 base, with 15 bases between them.

This chain links TRBV7-6 with TRBJ1-1; D is uncertain. Germline V CDR1 and CDR2: SGHVS, FNYEAQ. Trimming left V 1 base short and J 0 bases short, with 9 bases between. The CDR3 extends over 15 amino acids. For the CDR3, the DNA is TGTGCCAGCAGCTTAGAAGGGAGGGTGAACACTGAAGCTTTCTTT. Amino acid sequence: CASSLEGRVNTEAFF.

The genes are TRBV6-5 and TRBJ2-2, with D uncertain. Trimming took 6 bases from V and 6 from J, leaving 14 bases between them. The CDR3 is 14 residues long. Germline CDR1 is MNHEY and CDR2 is SVGAGI. CDR3 residues: CASRYVALSGELFF. The CDR3 region has the DNA TGTGCCAGCAGATACGTTGCCCTGTCCGGGGAGCTGTTTTTT.

This chain connects TRBV19 to TRBJ1-5; D not certain. The CDR3 covers 15 residues. V was pared by 7 bases and J by 0 bases, with 13 bases between. The germline CDR1 and CDR2 sequences are LNHDA and SQIVND (reference sequence). CDR3 nucleotides: TGTGCCAGTACCCTACAGCGGGATAGCAATCAGCCCCAGCATTTT. Its translation: CASTLQRDSNQPQHF.

The chain carries TRBV6-1 and TRBJ2-1; perhaps D is TRBD1 or TRBD2 (6 bases each). V was shortened by 6 bases and J by 14 bases, with 14 bases between the two germline ends. The length of the CDR3 is 11 residues. Germline lookup yields CDR1 MNHNS and CDR2 SASEGT. The CDR3 loop reads CASRDDRREFF. For the CDR3, the DNA is TGTGCCAGCAGGGATGACAGGAGGGAGTTCTTC.